Shown below are 16 T cell receptor beta chains from a single sample sequenced in a study of T cells in localized non-small cell lung cancer. Clones were sequenced by immunoSEQ multiplex PCR, and TCRdb holds only the in-frame ones, with some missing. The sample records 70,000 to 100,000 clones, approximately 80% being singletons. The sample in question was peripheral blood, obtained before any cancer treatment. These TCRs come from an older female donor with stage I lung adenocarcinoma.

J is TRBJ1-4 and V is TRBV5-1; D remains unclear. CDR1 and CDR2 from the germline V gene are SGHRS and YFSETQ. The CDR3 consists of 15 residues. Trimming stripped 7 bases from V and 0 bases from J, with 13 bases between. In DNA form, the CDR3 reads TGCGCCAGCGGGAAAGGGATTTCAACTAATGAAAAACTGTTTTTT. This codes for CASGKGISTNEKLFF.

The rearrangement links TRBV30 to TRBJ1-2, with D possibly TRBD1 on 6 matching bases. V lost 2 bases and J 4 bases, leaving 14 bases between the germline ends. This CDR3 comprises 14 residues. Germline values: CDR1 GTSNPN, CDR2 SVGIG (reference sequence). In nucleotides, the CDR3 is TGTGCCTGGAGTCTGGCAGGGGCCACCTATGGCTACACCTTC. This gives the protein CAWSLAGATYGYTF.

This clone appeared a few times. The V gene is TRBV9, the J gene TRBJ2-1, with D maybe TRBD2 (6 bases). The V gene's germline CDR1 is SGDLS and CDR2 YYNGEE. V lost 0 bases, J lost 0 bases, and 13 bases lay in between. The CDR3 consists of 17 residues. This chain's CDR3 is CASSVDGGVSSYNEQFF. In DNA, the CDR3 is TGTGCCAGCAGCGTAGACGGGGGTGTAAGCTCCTACAATGAGCAGTTCTTC.

This clone occurred once. The chain's CDR3 is CASSIDTLGTTNTGELFF. In DNA form, the CDR3 reads TGTGCCAGTAGTATAGATACTCTCGGGACGACGAACACCGGGGAGCTGTTTTTT. The V call is TRBV19, the J call TRBJ2-2; either TRBD1 or TRBD2 may fit D (5 bases each). CDR1 and CDR2 (germline): LNHDA, SQIVND (reference sequence). Deletions cut 0 bases from V and 0 bases from J, with 14 bases between. The CDR3 has 18 amino acids.

J is TRBJ1-1 and V is TRBV15, with D possibly being TRBD1 (5 bases). CDR1 and CDR2 from the germline V gene are LNHNV and YYDKDF (reference sequence). This CDR3 spans 15 amino acids. V was clipped by 0 bases and J by 1 base, with 9 bases between them. The CDR3 sequence: CATSRDTRANTEAFF. The DNA of the CDR3 is TGTGCCACCAGCAGAGATACCAGGGCGAACACTGAAGCTTTCTTT.

The chain is built from TRBV9 and TRBJ2-3; perhaps TRBD2 as D (5 bases). V lost 0 bases and J lost 4, with 12 bases in between. From germline, CDR1 is SGDLS and CDR2 YYNGEE. CDR3 length: 15 amino acids. CDR3 sequence (DNA): TGTGCCAGCAGCGTAGGTGGGAACGGGGCAGATACGCAGTATTTT. It encodes CASSVGGNGADTQYF. The full variable domain, in which reference TRBV9 and TRBJ2-3 provide the parts outside the CDR3, is DSGVTQTPKHLITATGQRVTLRCSPRSGDLSVYWYQQSLDQGLQFLIQYYNGEERAKGNILERFSAQQFPDLHSELNLSSLELGDSALYFCASSVGGNGADTQYFGPGTRLTVL.

The CDR3 DNA reads as TGTGCCAGCAGCCAAGATGTCGGAAGAAGAGTGCAGTACTTC. Amino acids: CASSQDVGRRVQYF. The chain links TRBV4-2 to TRBJ2-7; D is ambiguous. CDR3 length equals 14 residues. V was pared by 0 bases and J by 9 bases, with 15 bases between. Germline V gives CDR1 LGHNA, CDR2 YNFKEQ.

This chain joins TRBV6-6 and TRBJ1-2; maybe TRBD1 (5 bases). Trimming shortened V by 0 bases and J by 8 bases, and 13 bases separated the two germline ends. The CDR3 extends over 14 amino acids. CDR1 and CDR2 from the germline V gene are MNHNY and SVGAGI (reference sequence). The DNA of the CDR3 is TGTGCCAGCAGTTACTCGTCAGGGCTGAGCGGCTACACCTTC. The encoded protein is CASSYSSGLSGYTF.

The chain combines TRBV19 with TRBJ2-3; either TRBD1 or TRBD2 may fit D (5 bases each). V dropped 5 bases and J dropped 2 bases, with 20 bases sitting between them. There are 17 residues in the CDR3. Per germline, CDR1 LNHDA and CDR2 SQIVND (reference sequence). CDR3 sequence reads: CASSPRGGGRPTDTQYF. As DNA, the CDR3 is TGTGCCAGTAGTCCAAGGGGTGGGGGACGGCCCACAGATACGCAGTATTTT.

J is TRBJ1-2 and V is TRBV7-3; maybe TRBD1 (5 bases). Germline CDR1 and CDR2: SGHTA and FQGTGA. The CDR3 covers 13 residues. V was pared by 2 bases and J by 5 bases, with 9 bases between. The CDR3 here is CASSLGGEYGYTF. The CDR3 DNA reads TGTGCCAGCAGCTTAGGGGGTGAATATGGCTACACCTTC.

The genes are TRBV5-4 and TRBJ2-7, with D perhaps TRBD1 (5 bases). The CDR3 is 13 amino acids. From germline, CDR1 is SGHNT and CDR2 YYREEE (reference sequence). Trimming took off 2 bases at V and 0 bases at J, with 6 bases between the two ends. The CDR3 loop reads CASSLQVSYEQYF. In DNA, the CDR3 is TGTGCCAGCAGCTTACAGGTCTCCTACGAGCAGTACTTC.

The genes are TRBV29-1 and TRBJ2-1, with D possibly TRBD2 on 6 matching bases. Trimming removed 0 bases from V and 3 bases from J, with 9 bases in between. CDR1 SQVTM and CDR2 ANQGSEA come from the germline V gene. This CDR3 spans 14 amino acids. CDR3 in amino acids: CSVEDGGNYNEQFF. The CDR3 nucleotides are TGCAGCGTTGAAGATGGCGGGAACTACAATGAGCAGTTCTTC.

The V gene is TRBV2, the J gene TRBJ1-5; D call uncertain. The V gene lost 7 bases and the J gene lost 2 bases, with 15 bases spanning the gap. The CDR3 covers 15 residues. The germline V gene encodes CDR1 SNHLY and CDR2 FYNNEI. CDR3 amino acids: CASNELDYGNQPQHF. The CDR3 coding sequence is TGTGCCAGCAATGAGTTAGATTATGGCAATCAGCCCCAGCATTTT.

The chain recombines TRBV5-6 with TRBJ1-3; D perhaps matches TRBD1 (5 bases). The germline gives CDR1 SGHDT, CDR2 YYEEEE. With 4 bases removed from V and 3 bases from J, the gap between germline ends came to 17 bases. There are 16 residues in the CDR3. The CDR3 DNA reads as TGTGCCAGCAGCCAGGGCATGGACGTGCTTGGAAACACCATATATTTT. This translates into CASSQGMDVLGNTIYF.

The chain is built from TRBV7-7 and TRBJ2-5; 14 nucleotides line up with TRBD2. Trimming cost V 2 bases and J 0 bases; bases outside gene matches: 5. The CDR3 totals 18 residues. Germline V lookup: CDR1 SSHAT, CDR2 FNYEAQ (reference sequence). The CDR3 is CASSLRTSGGLHQETQYF. CDR3 bases: TGTGCCAGCAGCTTACGGACTAGCGGGGGGCTGCACCAAGAGACCCAGTACTTC.

The V call is TRBV19, the J call TRBJ2-1; 11 bases align to TRBD2. Trimming removed 4 bases from V and 3 bases from J; junction bases left unmatched: 11. The CDR3 runs to 18 residues. Germline CDR1 reads LNHDA; CDR2 reads SQIVND (reference sequence). The CDR3 is CASSSGTSGDILYNEQFF. CDR3 in DNA: TGTGCCAGTAGTAGTGGGACTAGCGGAGATATCCTCTACAATGAGCAGTTCTTC.